Below, 2 T cell receptor beta chains from the same sample are listed, as sequenced in a study of shared clonotypes between healthy human individuals. Measured with immunoSEQ multiplex PCR; TCRdb has only the in-frame clones, and not every one. The table records around 1.5 million clones, 95% to 99% of them present only once. Material for sequencing was naive CD4+ T cells sorted from blood. Subset here: CD45RA+ positively selected. Receptors originate from a man aged 30 to 45 in good health.

Notes on this clone: The same CDR3 also results from other DNA sequences found in this sample. The chain carries TRBV9 and TRBJ1-1, with 7 bases matching TRBD1. Germline V gene sequence: CDR1 SGDLS, CDR2 YYNGEE. The trim removed 2 bases at V and 3 bases at J, leaving 1 base unmatched. The CDR3 has 13 residues. Here the CDR3 reads CASSVGTDTEAFF. CDR3 in DNA: TGTGCCAGCAGCGTTGGGACAGACACTGAAGCTTTCTTT.

The J gene is TRBJ2-4, the V gene TRBV27; tentative D call: TRBD2 (5 bases). The CDR3 runs 15 residues. V lost 8 bases and J lost 3, with 17 bases in between. Germline CDR1 and CDR2: MNHEY and SMNVEV (reference sequence). The CDR3 sequence is CASLFAGRVKNIQYF. The DNA of the CDR3 is TGTGCCAGCCTTTTTGCGGGTAGAGTCAAAAACATTCAGTACTTC.